These 21 T cell receptor beta chains share one sample of origin, sequenced in a study of T cells in Graves' hyperthyroidism and ophthalmopathy. Regions amplified from RNA transcripts were the TCR beta CDR3 regions. An initial round of RT-PCR targeting the TCR CDR3 relied on the HTBI primer set. TCRdb re-called the multiplex PCR reads with MiXCR, one entry per CDR3 protein. The sample lists more than 350,000 distinct CDR3 sequences, 15% occurring once. Material: blood. The origin of the receptors is a young woman with Graves' hyperthyroidism.

This clonotype has at least ten counts. V gene TRBV20-1 combines with J gene TRBJ2-7, with a weak D call TRBD1 (6 bases). V was pared by 0 bases and J by 4 bases, with 16 bases between. The CDR3 length is 15 residues. From germline, CDR1 is DFQATT and CDR2 SNEGSKA (reference sequence). CDR3: CSARDQARGAYEQYF. The CDR3 bases are TGCAGTGCTAGAGATCAAGCCAGGGGCGCGTACGAGCAGTACTTC.

This clonotype was picked up a small number of times. The chain links TRBV19 to TRBJ2-1, with 9 bases lining up with TRBD2. The CDR3 sequence is 17 residues long. V was pared by 5 bases and J by 2 bases, with 10 bases of the junction left unmatched. Looked up from germline, CDR1 is LNHDA and CDR2 is SQIVND (reference sequence). The CDR3 protein is CASSDSTSGITYNEQFF. In DNA, the CDR3 is TGTGCCAGTAGTGACTCGACTAGCGGAATAACCTACAATGAGCAGTTCTTC.

This clonotype was seen many times. The chain is built from TRBV6-6 and TRBJ1-2; D not certain. The CDR3 consists of 13 residues. V lost 2 bases to trimming and J lost 4 bases, with 8 bases between them. Germline values: CDR1 MNHNY, CDR2 SVGAGI (reference sequence). The CDR3, as DNA: TGTGCCAGCAGTTACGTCGACGGCTATGGCTACACCTTC. Translating gives CASSYVDGYGYTF.

The chain joins TRBV28 to TRBJ2-7; maybe TRBD2 (6 bases). The CDR3 has 15 residues. Trimming stripped 6 bases from V and 0 bases from J, with 15 bases between. Germline V gives CDR1 MDHEN, CDR2 SYDVKM. As DNA, the CDR3 is TGTGCCAGCAGGTCCCTGCGGGGAAGCTCCTACGAGCAGTACTTC. Protein sequence: CASRSLRGSSYEQYF.

The chain employs TRBV11-2 and TRBJ2-7, with 10 nucleotides matching TRBD2. V was clipped by 1 base and J by 1 base; unmatched bases: 4. The germline gives CDR1 SGHAT, CDR2 FQNNGV. The CDR3 runs to 16 residues. CDR3 in amino acids: CASSLGLAGESYEQYF. The CDR3 region has the DNA TGTGCCAGCAGCTTAGGTCTAGCGGGAGAGTCCTACGAGCAGTACTTC.

Ten or more counts support this clonotype. The rearrangement joins TRBV5-4 to TRBJ2-7; 7 bases match TRBD2. J lost 5 bases, V lost 1 base, and 6 bases had no gene match. Germline loops: CDR1 SGHNT, CDR2 YYREEE (reference sequence). This CDR3 region has 14 residues. The CDR3 DNA reads as TGTGCCAGCAGCTTGATCCTAGCGGAGCACGAGCAGTACTTC. It yields the protein CASSLILAEHEQYF.

This clonotype was counted many times. The chain employs TRBV29-1 and TRBJ2-6; D remains unclear. Germline CDR1 is SQVTM and CDR2 is ANQGSEA. CDR3 size: 15 residues. Trimming took off 4 bases at V and 0 bases at J, with 10 bases between the two ends. The CDR3 here is CSVGPPASGANVLTF. CDR3 nucleotide sequence: TGCAGCGTTGGACCTCCCGCCTCTGGGGCCAACGTCCTGACTTTC.

The rearrangement joins TRBV5-5 to TRBJ2-5, with D possibly called TRBD1 or TRBD2 (6 bases each). Germline V lookup: CDR1 SGHKS, CDR2 YYEKEE (reference sequence). This CDR3 region has 16 residues. V was shortened by 4 bases and J by 4 bases, with 20 bases between the two germline ends. The CDR3 bases are TGTGCCAGCAGCCTGACTAACCCTAGGGGGGTAGAGACCCAGTACTTC. Residues: CASSLTNPRGVETQYF.

About this clonotype: A read error may produce the germline difference seen at one junction end. The V call is TRBV3-1, the J call TRBJ2-6; D is uncertain. CDR3 length: 18 residues. Germline V gives CDR1 LGHDT, CDR2 YNNKEL (reference sequence). The DNA for the CDR3 is TGTGCCAGCGGCCAAGAAGGGTTTATTTCTGCTGGGGCCAACGTCCTGACTTTC. Amino acid sequence: CASGQEGFISAGANVLTF.

This clonotype showed up just a few times. The chain uses TRBV11-2 and TRBJ2-1, with 7 bases fitting TRBD2. Germline lookup yields CDR1 SGHAT and CDR2 FQNNGV. V gave up 5 bases and J gave up 4 bases; unmatched junction bases: 5. The CDR3 contains 14 residues. The chain's CDR3 is CASSPGLQYNEQFF. Here the CDR3 DNA reads TGTGCCAGCAGCCCGGGACTACAGTACAATGAGCAGTTCTTC.

This clonotype was seen at least ten times. The chain uses TRBV6-1 and TRBJ2-5; 7 bases are a match to TRBD2. There are 14 residues in the CDR3. Germline V lookup: CDR1 MNHNS, CDR2 SASEGT. With V trimmed by 4 bases and J by 4 bases, 6 bases remained unmatched. The CDR3 DNA sequence: TGTGCCAGCAGTGTCAGCGGGACTGGAGAGACCCAGTACTTC. Amino acid sequence: CASSVSGTGETQYF.

This clonotype was seen a few times. This chain connects TRBV4-1 to TRBJ2-7; 12 bases align to TRBD2. Per germline, CDR1 MGHRA and CDR2 YSYEKL. V trimming: 0 bases; J trimming: 0 bases; junction bases outside the gene matches: 9. CDR3 length equals 19 residues. The CDR3 DNA reads TGCGCCAGCAGCCAAGAACCGACTAGCGGGAGTTTGGACTCCTACGAGCAGTACTTC. It yields the protein CASSQEPTSGSLDSYEQYF.

The sample holds many counts of this clonotype. J is TRBJ1-2 and V is TRBV7-2; TRBD1 agrees at 10 bases. The J segment lost 2 bases and the V segment lost 5 bases, leaving 11 bases of the junction unmatched. The germline V gene has CDR1 SGHTA and CDR2 FQGNSA. The CDR3 length is 17 residues. CDR3 loop: CASSHRQGAHSNYGYTF. The CDR3 DNA sequence: TGTGCCAGCAGCCATCGACAGGGGGCGCATTCAAACTATGGCTACACCTTC.

The chain is built from TRBV5-1 and TRBJ1-1; perhaps TRBD1 as D (5 bases). Germline CDR1 is SGHRS and CDR2 is YFSETQ. V was clipped by 3 bases and J by 8 bases, with 14 bases between them. The CDR3 totals 13 residues. In DNA form, the CDR3 reads TGCGCCAGCAGCTCGGACACGGGCCTAGAAGCTTTCTTT. Its translation is CASSSDTGLEAFF.

This clonotype was observed many times. V and J are TRBV3-1 and TRBJ1-1; 9 bases align to TRBD1. Trimming took 4 bases from V and 4 from J; bases not matched to a gene: 7. Germline CDR1 LGHDT, CDR2 YNNKEL (reference sequence). The CDR3 spans 15 residues. CDR3 in DNA: TGTGCCAGCAGCCGGGACAGGGTTAAAGGCACTGAAGCTTTCTTT. Its protein is CASSRDRVKGTEAFF. Together with reference TRBV3-1 and TRBJ1-1, the CDR3 gives the full variable domain: DTAVSQTPKYLVTQMGNDKSIKCEQNLGHDTMYWYKQDSKKFLKIMFSYNNKELIINETVPNRFSPKSPDKAHLNLHINSLELGDSAVYFCASSRDRVKGTEAFFGQGTRLTVV.

The sample holds a few counts of this clonotype. This chain links TRBV19 with TRBJ1-3; the D gene is possibly TRBD1 (5 bases). The CDR3 extends over 15 amino acids. V dropped 8 bases and J dropped 4 bases, with 18 bases sitting between them. The germline CDR1 and CDR2 sequences are LNHDA and SQIVND (reference sequence). CDR3 protein: CASARQLLSGNTIYF. The DNA of the CDR3 is TGTGCCAGTGCCCGACAGCTACTCTCCGGAAACACCATATATTTT.

This clonotype was counted a few times. This rearrangement joins TRBV7-6 to TRBJ1-4; D uncertain. V was pared by 1 base and J by 7 bases, with 16 bases between. The V gene's germline CDR1 is SGHVS and CDR2 FNYEAQ. CDR3 length equals 16 residues. The CDR3 coding sequence is TGTGCCAGCAGCTTAGTAGTGACGGGAGAAGCTGAAAAACTGTTTTTT. Amino acids: CASSLVVTGEAEKLFF.

This clonotype has only one observation. This rearrangement joins TRBV7-9 to TRBJ2-5; D is uncertain. V was clipped by 5 bases and J by 5 bases, with 15 bases between them. Germline lookup yields CDR1 SEHNR and CDR2 FQNEAQ (reference sequence). The CDR3 covers 14 residues. CDR3 amino acids: CASSAPGADETQYF. The DNA for the CDR3 is TGTGCCAGCAGCGCCCCCGGAGCCGATGAGACCCAGTACTTC.

This chain links TRBV11-1 with TRBJ2-5; D is ambiguous. Germline lookup yields CDR1 SGHAT and CDR2 FQDESV (reference sequence). The length of the CDR3 is 13 residues. V was shortened by 1 base and J by 5 bases, with 8 bases between the two germline ends. The chain's CDR3 is CASSLDGGETQYF. The CDR3 DNA sequence: TGTGCCAGCAGCTTAGACGGTGGGGAGACCCAGTACTTC.

There are many counts of this clonotype. The CDR3 reads CASSNMKDSTDTQYF. In DNA form, the CDR3 reads TGTGCCAGCAGCAATATGAAGGATAGCACAGATACGCAGTATTTT. This sequence joins TRBV11-2 and TRBJ2-3, with D unresolved. Trimming took off 5 bases at V and 0 bases at J, with 12 bases between the two ends. The CDR3 sequence is 15 residues long. Germline V lookup: CDR1 SGHAT, CDR2 FQNNGV.

The table lists this clonotype with a few counts. The chain combines TRBV2 with TRBJ2-7; D is unresolved. CDR3 length equals 15 residues. Germline loops: CDR1 SNHLY, CDR2 FYNNEI. The V and J ends lost 1 base and 7 bases respectively, with 17 bases between them. The CDR3 sequence: CASSEGALGPREQYF. As DNA, the CDR3 is TGTGCCAGCAGTGAAGGTGCTCTAGGCCCCCGGGAGCAGTACTTC.